The 7 T cell receptor beta chains presented below share a single source sample, sequenced in a study of radiotherapy plus CTLA-4 blockade in lung cancer. TCRdb's copy holds only in-frame clones and misses some; the assay was immunoSEQ multiplex PCR. In the table there are 90,000 or so clones, around 86% of which are singletons. The sequencing here drew on peripheral blood, taken from a patient treated with radiotherapy plus ipilimumab. Receptors were obtained from a human donor with non-small cell lung cancer who had a partial response to radiotherapy plus ipilimumab.

J is TRBJ1-5 and V is TRBV19; 9 bases are shared with TRBD1. CDR1 LNHDA and CDR2 SQIVND come from the germline V gene (reference sequence). The V and J ends lost 7 bases and 4 bases, in that order; junction bases with no gene match: 8. CDR3 size: 15 residues. The CDR3 region is CASNVGQGSNQPQHF. The CDR3 DNA reads as TGTGCCAGTAACGTGGGACAGGGTTCAAATCAGCCCCAGCATTTT.

This rearrangement joins TRBV7-9 to TRBJ2-1, with D maybe TRBD2 (6 bases). Trimming cost V 5 bases and J 0 bases, with 20 bases left between them. Germline lookup yields CDR1 SEHNR and CDR2 FQNEAQ (reference sequence). The CDR3 extends over 18 amino acids. The CDR3 loop is CASSGTGLYRSSYNEQFF. The CDR3 coding sequence is TGTGCCAGCAGCGGTACGGGACTCTACCGGAGCTCCTACAATGAGCAGTTCTTC.

V is TRBV6-5 and J is TRBJ2-3; 8 positions agree with TRBD2. V was pared by 4 bases and J by 5 bases, with 11 bases of the junction left unmatched. Germline assignment: CDR1 MNHEY and CDR2 SVGAGI. The CDR3 is made up of 16 amino acids. Here the CDR3 reads CASSSVPGGPIDTQYF. DNA for the CDR3: TGTGCCAGCAGTTCCGTACCGGGAGGGCCCATAGATACGCAGTATTTT.

This chain links TRBV9 with TRBJ2-2, with 12 bases aligning to TRBD2. V was pared by 4 bases and J by 0 bases, with 4 bases of the junction left unmatched. Germline V CDR1 and CDR2: SGDLS, YYNGEE. The CDR3 totals 17 residues. Here the CDR3 DNA reads TGTGCCAGCAGCCCCAGACTAGCGGGGGCGAACACCGGGGAGCTGTTTTTT. It specifies CASSPRLAGANTGELFF.

The CDR3 coding sequence is TGCAGTGCTGGAAACTACGAGCAGTACGTC. Its translation is CSAGNYEQYV. The chain couples TRBV20-1 to TRBJ2-7; D is undetermined. V gave up 5 bases and J gave up 3 bases, with 5 bases separating them. Germline V lookup: CDR1 DFQATT, CDR2 SNEGSKA (reference sequence). The CDR3 runs 10 residues.

The chain links TRBV28 to TRBJ2-7; 7 nucleotides match TRBD2. Germline trimming cut 4 bases from V and 3 bases from J; bases unmatched to any gene: 12. The CDR3 length is 16 residues. Germline V gene data show CDR1 as MDHEN and CDR2 as SYDVKM. The CDR3 region has the DNA TGTGCCAGCAGTTCTTCCGGGGGAGGGCACCTCTACGAGCAGTACTTC. This codes for CASSSSGGGHLYEQYF. The complete variable domain, with remaining parts taken from reference TRBV28 and TRBJ2-7, reads DVKVTQSSRYLVKRTGEKVFLECVQDMDHENMFWYRQDPGLGLRLIYFSYDVKMKEKGDIPEGYSVSREKKERFSLILESASTNQTSMYLCASSSSGGGHLYEQYFGPGTRLTVT.

This chain connects TRBV7-2 to TRBJ1-1; D might be TRBD1 (5 bases). CDR1 and CDR2 from the germline V gene are SGHTA and FQGNSA. The CDR3 extends over 15 amino acids. V lost 0 bases and J 4 bases, leaving 12 bases between the germline ends. CDR3 sequence reads: CASSLAMAGSTEAFF. In nucleotides, the CDR3 is TGTGCCAGCAGCTTAGCTATGGCAGGGTCCACTGAAGCTTTCTTT.